This TCR beta chain was found in a study of monozygotic twins with inflammatory bowel disease. Study-level results: Support was lacking for any single strong IBD-associated signal or clonotype.

This CDR3 region has 14 residues. TCRdb reprocessed the 5' RACE reads, keeping one entry per CDR3 protein, no DNA. Its table records about 330,000 distinct CDR3 sequences. About this clonotype itself: Its target is not known.

The sequence came from a human donor with ulcerative colitis or Crohn's disease, or a healthy co-twin of an affected twin (not recorded which). Sequenced: blood. V usage is TRBV12-3 or TRBV12-4 and J usage is TRBJ2-3; TCRdb lists TRBD1, though no DNA is available to test this call. The CDR3 here is CASGRGFTRNTQYF.